This T cell receptor (beta chain) was captured by sequencing in a study of blood T cells in healthy people across ages. Between the trimmed V and J ends, which lost 1 base and 5 bases, there was a span of 14 bases. The V gene's germline CDR1 is MGHDK and CDR2 SYGVNS. This CDR3 is built from 15 residues. Together with a sample-barcoded 5' primer, a J-beta primer mix was included in a second PCR lasting 7 to 11 cycles. MiXCR was run by TCRdb on the 5' RACE reads, yielding one entry per CDR3 protein. The profile covers about 780,000 distinct CDR3 sequences, with 55% to 65% appearing a single time and 28% taken by the ten largest.

The chain combines TRBV25-1 with TRBJ2-5; maybe TRBD1 (6 bases). The sequenced sample was blood. The receptor was derived from a man under 40 in good health. The CDR3 is CASSESRAGEETQYF. CDR3 nucleotides: TGTGCCAGCAGTGAATCGCGCGCAGGGGAGGAGACCCAGTACTTC.